This is a list of T cell receptor beta chains from one sample in a study of OX40 agonist ivuxolimab in advanced cancers. Profiling relied on immunoSEQ multiplex PCR, and the TCRdb table lists in-frame clones only, not all of them. The table includes roughly 93,000 clones, approximately 80% detected once. Sequencing was performed on CD4+ or CD8+ T cells sorted from blood, taken in a trial of the OX40 agonist ivuxolimab. The receptor set was obtained from an adult with an advanced solid tumor such as melanoma, head and neck, liver or kidney cancer. Each CDR3 is given with its conserved first and last residue. D genes are given only for firm matches. Size values are once, few and many counts, or a class for expanded clones, and some rows have none.

>TRBV10-1|.|TRBD1|TRBJ1-2
TGCGCCAGCAGTGCACAGGGGGCCAAGAGCGGCTATACCTTC
CASSAQGAKSGYTF
>TRBV9|.|.|TRBJ1-3
TGTGCCAGCAGCGTAGAAGGGGTTACTGGAAACACCATATATTTT
CASSVEGVTGNTIYF
>TRBV5-1|.|.|TRBJ1-4
TGCGCCAGCAGCTTGGAACCCGAAAAACTGTTTTTT
CASSLEPEKLFF
>TRBV29-1|.|.|TRBJ2-3
TGCAGCGTTGAAGGCAGGCCCACGCAGTATTTT
CSVEGRPTQYF
>TRBV15|few|.|TRBJ2-3
TGTGCCACCAGCAGAGATCCAGGGGGGTCCGCAGATACGCAGTATTTT
CATSRDPGGSADTQYF
>TRBV25-1|.|.|TRBJ2-5
TGTGCCAGCAGTGAATATAGGGGCGGGCGAGAGACCCAGTACTTC
CASSEYRGGRETQYF
>TRBV7-2|.|TRBD1|TRBJ2-2
TGTGCCAGCAGCACCCAGGGGGTGGGGGAGCTGTTTTTT
CASSTQGVGELFF
>TRBV6-1|.|.|TRBJ2-1
TGTGCCAGCAGTCAAGGGCGGGGTAGACCCTACAATGAGCAGTTCTTC
CASSQGRGRPYNEQFF
>TRBV10-3|few|.|TRBJ2-2
TGTGCCACCTCACAGGAGGACTTTGGGGAGCTGTTTTTT
CATSQEDFGELFF
>TRBV29-1|.|TRBD1|TRBJ2-4
TGCAGCGTGGCTGACAGGGGAGCCAAAAACATTCAGTACTTC
CSVADRGAKNIQYF
>TRBV7-9|.|.|TRBJ1-2
TGTGCCAGCAGCTTAGCCCAGGGGTTAGGCTATGGCTACACCTTC
CASSLAQGLGYGYTF
>TRBV5-1|.|.|TRBJ2-3
TGCGCCAGCAGCTTGGAGCGCCCTAGCACAGATACGCAGTATTTT
CASSLERPSTDTQYF
>TRBV30|.|.|TRBJ1-2
TGTGCCTGGAGTTGGGAGGGTTTTAACTATGGCTACACCTTC
CAWSWEGFNYGYTF
>TRBV5-1|.|TRBD2|TRBJ2-3
TGCGCCAGCAGCTTGTACAGCGGGGGGGCAGATACGCAGTATTTT
CASSLYSGGADTQYF
>TRBV5-1|.|.|TRBJ1-2
TGCGCCAGCAGCTTGGTTGGGGCAGGGAAGGTTGGCTACACCTTC
CASSLVGAGKVGYTF
>TRBV11-2|.|.|TRBJ1-2
TGTGCCAGCAGCTTAGATTGGTCGGGGTTTGACTATGGCTACACCTTC
CASSLDWSGFDYGYTF
>TRBV7-9|.|.|TRBJ2-7
TGTGCCAGCAGCTTAGGTGCCGTTACCTACGAGCAGTACTTC
CASSLGAVTYEQYF
>TRBV7-2|.|TRBD1|TRBJ1-2
TGTGCCAGCAGTTCCAGGACAGGCTTGGGCAAGGACTATGGCTACACCTTC
CASSSRTGLGKDYGYTF
>TRBV9|.|TRBD2|TRBJ2-2
TGTGCCAGCAGCGTAGGTCTAGCGGGGGCCGCGAACACCGGGGAGCTGTTTTTT
CASSVGLAGAANTGELFF
>TRBV5-6|.|TRBD1|TRBJ1-2
TGTGCCAGCAGCTTTCGACAGGGTGACGGCTACACCTTC
CASSFRQGDGYTF
>TRBV4-2|.|.|TRBJ1-3
TGTGCCAGCAGACTACCCTGCGGTGGAAACACCATATATTTT
CASRLPCGGNTIYF
>TRBV13|.|TRBD2|TRBJ2-7
TGTGCCAGCAGCCCCTTTAGCGGGGGGAGGACCTACGAGCAGTACTTC
CASSPFSGGRTYEQYF
>TRBV11-2|few|.|TRBJ1-2
TGTGCCAGCAGCTTAGACTACAGACGTGGCTACACCTTC
CASSLDYRRGYTF
>TRBV4-3|.|.|TRBJ2-1
TGCGCCAGCAGCCAACCACGACAGCCCGCGCCCTACAATGAGCAGTTCTTC
CASSQPRQPAPYNEQFF
>TRBV7-2|.|TRBD1|TRBJ2-6
TGTGCCAGCAGCCAGACAGGGCGCTCTGGGGCCAACGTCCTGACTTTC
CASSQTGRSGANVLTF
>TRBV18|.|.|TRBJ1-2
TGTGCCAGCTCACCGGGGGGGGTTGTTGGCTACACCTTC
CASSPGGVVGYTF
>TRBV5-4|.|.|TRBJ1-5
TGTGCCAGCAGCCGAAGGAGAGGGATTCAGCCCCAGCATTTT
CASSRRRGIQPQHF
>TRBV7-2|few|TRBD2|TRBJ2-5
TGTGCCAGCAGCTTAGGAGGTTCTAGCGGAGCACAAGAGACCCAGTACTTC
CASSLGGSSGAQETQYF
>TRBV7-3|.|TRBD1|TRBJ2-1
TGTGCCAGCAGCTTAAAGGGAGGCGGACAGGGGGGTTACAATGAGCAGTTCTTC
CASSLKGGGQGGYNEQFF